Each of the 20 T cell receptor beta chains below was sequenced from the same sample in a study of OX40 agonist ivuxolimab in advanced cancers. Assay: immunoSEQ multiplex PCR; the TCRdb copy retains only in-frame clones and omits some. The table lists fewer than 25,000 clones, just under 85% of them singletons. Sequences were derived from CD4+ or CD8+ T cells sorted from blood, sampled in a trial of the OX40 agonist ivuxolimab. These receptors were obtained from an adult with an advanced solid tumor such as melanoma, head and neck, liver or kidney cancer.

J is TRBJ2-7 and V is TRBV28, with 9 bases fitting TRBD1. The CDR3 spans 14 residues. The V segment lost 3 bases and the J segment 6 bases; nucleotides outside the gene matches: 6. Germline-derived CDR1 and CDR2 are MDHEN and SYDVKM. The CDR3 coding sequence is TGTGCCAGCAGTTTTACGAGACAGGGGGTCGAGCAGTACTTC. Protein sequence: CASSFTRQGVEQYF. The complete variable domain, with remaining parts taken from reference TRBV28 and TRBJ2-7, reads DVKVTQSSRYLVKRTGEKVFLECVQDMDHENMFWYRQDPGLGLRLIYFSYDVKMKEKGDIPEGYSVSREKKERFSLILESASTNQTSMYLCASSFTRQGVEQYFGPGTRLTVT.

The rearrangement joins TRBV11-3 to TRBJ2-1; tentatively, D is TRBD1 or TRBD2 (5 bases each). Germline assignment: CDR1 SGHNT and CDR2 YENEEA. This CDR3 region has 14 residues. V gave up 4 bases and J gave up 3 bases, with 10 bases separating them. As DNA, the CDR3 is TGTGCCAGCAGCTCCGGGACCAACTACAATGAGCAGTTCTTC. It is translated as CASSSGTNYNEQFF. Complete variable domain (other parts from reference TRBV11-3 and TRBJ2-1): EAGVVQSPRYKIIEKKQPVAFWCNPISGHNTLYWYLQNLGQGPELLIRYENEEAVDDSQLPKDRFSAERLKGVDSTLKIQPAELGDSAVYLCASSSGTNYNEQFFGPGTRLTVL.

The CDR3 protein is CASSFLPRGELFF. CDR3 in DNA: TGTGCCAGCAGCTTCCTACCGAGGGGGGAGCTGTTTTTT. The chain is built from TRBV7-3 and TRBJ2-2; D is undetermined. Trimming removed 3 bases from V and 8 bases from J, with 10 bases in between. CDR1 is SGHTA and CDR2 is FQGTGA in the germline V gene. CDR3 size: 13 residues.

The CDR3 reads CASSQDVPRDEQFF. The CDR3, as DNA: TGCGCCAGCAGCCAAGATGTCCCAAGGGATGAGCAGTTCTTC. The chain is built from TRBV4-1 and TRBJ2-1, with D uncertain. The CDR3 runs to 14 residues. V lost 0 bases and J 8 bases, leaving 11 bases between the germline ends. The germline CDR1 and CDR2 sequences are MGHRA and YSYEKL.

J is TRBJ2-2 and V is TRBV9; TRBD2 agrees at 9 bases. CDR1 and CDR2 from the germline V gene are SGDLS and YYNGEE. Losses at the gene ends were 2 bases for V and 0 bases for J; bases not matched to a gene: 5. The CDR3 is made up of 17 amino acids. The CDR3 DNA sequence: TGTGCCAGCAGCGTTTCCCGGACTAGCGCGAACACCGGGGAGCTGTTTTTT. Translation gives CASSVSRTSANTGELFF.

The chain is built from TRBV30 and TRBJ2-1, with a tentative D call TRBD1 (6 bases). Germline-derived CDR1 and CDR2 are GTSNPN and SVGIG (reference sequence). The CDR3 is made up of 13 amino acids. Trimming cost V 0 bases and J 7 bases, with 10 bases left between them. CDR3 DNA: TGTGCCTGGAGTGTAGCAGGGGTGAATGAGCAGTTCTTC. This translates into CAWSVAGVNEQFF.

This clone is labeled medium-sized (0.01 to 0.1%). The chain is built from TRBV27 and TRBJ1-6; possible D gene TRBD1, 6 bases. Per germline, CDR1 MNHEY and CDR2 SMNVEV (reference sequence). V was trimmed by 7 bases and J by 10 bases, leaving 17 bases between them. The CDR3 is 14 amino acids. The CDR3 loop is CASTLGGPQSPLHF. The CDR3 DNA reads TGTGCCAGCACCCTCGGGGGCCCCCAATCACCCCTCCACTTT.

V gene TRBV7-2 combines with J gene TRBJ1-1, with a possible D match to TRBD1 (5 bases). Trimming pared 3 bases from V and 1 base from J, leaving 9 bases between. The germline V gene encodes CDR1 SGHTA and CDR2 FQGNSA. CDR3 length: 14 residues. The CDR3 region has the DNA TGTGCCAGCAGCTTGGACGGGACGAACACTGAAGCTTTCTTT. It specifies CASSLDGTNTEAFF.

DNA of the CDR3: TGTGCCAGCAGCGATCCGTGGGCCCCCTCCTACGAGCAGTACTTC. This gives the protein CASSDPWAPSYEQYF. The chain has TRBV7-8 and TRBJ2-7; D remains unclear. Germline V gives CDR1 SGHVS, CDR2 FQNEAQ. The CDR3 runs 15 residues. Trimming took 5 bases from V and 0 from J, leaving 14 bases between them. Full variable domain (missing parts from reference TRBV7-8 and TRBJ2-7): GAGVSQSPRYKVAKRGQDVALRCDPISGHVSLFWYQQALGQGPEFLTYFQNEAQLDKSGLPSDRFFAERPEGSVSTLKIQRTQQEDSAVYLCASSDPWAPSYEQYFGPGTRLTVT.

The rearrangement joins TRBV19 to TRBJ2-1; 14 nucleotides match TRBD2. This CDR3 is built from 14 residues. Losses at the gene ends were 9 bases for V and 7 bases for J; bases not matched to a gene: 5. CDR1 is LNHDA and CDR2 is SQIVND in the germline V gene (reference sequence). As DNA, the CDR3 is TGTGCCAGCAGACTAGCGGGAGGGGAGAATGAGCAGTTCTTC. Translated, it gives CASRLAGGENEQFF.

V is TRBV6-1 and J is TRBJ2-3; D gene ambiguous. With 0 bases removed from V and 9 bases from J, the gap between germline ends came to 7 bases. CDR3 size: 12 residues. Germline CDR1 reads MNHNS; CDR2 reads SASEGT. The DNA for the CDR3 is TGTGCCAGCAGTGAAGCGGCCAGAACGCAGTATTTT. This encodes CASSEAARTQYF.

J is TRBJ2-7 and V is TRBV28; 7 bases line up with TRBD1. Losses at the gene ends were 2 bases for V and 6 bases for J; bases not matched to a gene: 10. This CDR3 spans 15 amino acids. Germline V gene sequence: CDR1 MDHEN, CDR2 SYDVKM. CDR3 nucleotides: TGTGCCAGCAGTTTACTCGACAGGGATGGTCTCGAGCAGTACTTC. Its protein is CASSLLDRDGLEQYF.

The V and J genes are TRBV5-1 and TRBJ2-1; no clear D. The V gene lost 0 bases and the J gene lost 7 bases, with 14 bases spanning the gap. The CDR3 covers 15 residues. Germline CDR1 SGHRS, CDR2 YFSETQ. CDR3 protein: CASSLVANGGNEQFF. The CDR3, as DNA: TGCGCCAGCAGCTTGGTCGCAAATGGTGGGAATGAGCAGTTCTTC.

This clone was detected only once. The rearrangement links TRBV9 to TRBJ2-3; 8 bases agree with TRBD2. The CDR3 runs to 17 residues. The junction had 10 bases not matched to a gene; V was cut back by 2 bases and J by 2 bases. Germline loops: CDR1 SGDLS, CDR2 YYNGEE. The CDR3 sequence: CASSVLLGLGNTDTQYF. CDR3 sequence (DNA): TGTGCCAGCAGCGTTTTACTGGGACTAGGAAACACAGATACGCAGTATTTT. Combining the CDR3 with reference TRBV9 and TRBJ2-3 gives the whole variable domain DSGVTQTPKHLITATGQRVTLRCSPRSGDLSVYWYQQSLDQGLQFLIQYYNGEERAKGNILERFSAQQFPDLHSELNLSSLELGDSALYFCASSVLLGLGNTDTQYFGPGTRLTVL.

The chain combines TRBV7-9 with TRBJ1-2; D may be TRBD1 (5 bases). Germline V CDR1 and CDR2: SEHNR, FQNEAQ (reference sequence). CDR3 length: 13 residues. V lost 5 bases and J lost 4, with 11 bases in between. For the CDR3, the DNA is TGTGCCAGCAGCCTAGACAGTGGCTATGGCTACACCTTC. It is translated as CASSLDSGYGYTF.

This chain joins TRBV4-1 and TRBJ1-1; 8 nucleotides line up with TRBD1. The CDR3 extends over 14 amino acids. Germline CDR1 reads MGHRA; CDR2 reads YSYEKL. Germline trimming cut 4 bases from V and 4 bases from J; bases unmatched to any gene: 5. CDR3 coding DNA: TGCGCCAGCAGCCCCGGACAGGGTGGCACTGAAGCTTTCTTT. This codes for CASSPGQGGTEAFF.

The chain is built from TRBV23-1 and TRBJ2-1; D might be TRBD2 (5 bases). TRBV23-1 is flagged as an ORF with uncertain function. V was clipped by 5 bases and J by 6 bases, with 8 bases between them. The CDR3 has 12 residues. This chain's CDR3 is CASSERGNEQFF. The CDR3 region has the DNA TGCGCCAGCAGTGAACGGGGCAATGAGCAGTTCTTC.

This clone was observed a few times. This chain uses TRBV21-1 with TRBJ2-7. TRBV21-1 is a known pseudogene. The CDR3 contains 10 residues. Here the CDR3 reads CASCRGEQYF. The CDR3 DNA reads as TGTGCCAGCTGCCGTGGTGAGCAGTACTTC.

The chain uses TRBV30 and TRBJ2-7, with D tentatively TRBD2 (6 bases). The CDR3 is 14 residues long. Trimming took 0 bases from V and 4 from J, leaving 13 bases between them. Germline-derived CDR1 and CDR2 are GTSNPN and SVGIG (reference sequence). CDR3 nucleotide sequence: TGTGCCTGGAGTGTAGCGACCGGGGGTTACGAGCAGTACTTC. It encodes CAWSVATGGYEQYF.

The rearrangement joins TRBV28 to TRBJ2-7, with D uncertain. CDR1 is MDHEN and CDR2 is SYDVKM in the germline V gene. The V gene lost 7 bases and the J gene lost 3 bases, with 13 bases spanning the gap. The CDR3 loop spans 13 amino acids. CDR3 sequence (DNA): TGTGCCAGCATGGGCCGGCCGTTCTACGAGCAGTACTTC. As protein: CASMGRPFYEQYF.